This T cell receptor beta chain was recorded in a study of blood T cell repertoires in COVID-19. Looking at the study overall: Acute and convalescent COVID-19 specimens originated in the United States, Italy and Spain. In each case, the material was cDNA or gDNA derived from T cells, B-cell-depleted T cells, or PBMCs.

Losses at the gene ends were 10 bases for V and 0 bases for J; bases not matched to a gene: 5. CDR3 length equals 14 residues. The germline gives CDR1 ENHRY, CDR2 SYGVKD. In the study's own analysis: Amplifying reference gene primers gave estimates of nucleated cell counts. Sequencing used immunoSEQ multiplex PCR; TCRdb keeps in-frame clones, though not all of them. The V and J calls and the clone size are those of that table, but D and trimming were determined from the DNA. Of under 250,000 clones listed, about 80% are singletons. The sequence came from a man at least 80 years old with acute or convalescent COVID-19. This sequence joins TRBV10-3 and TRBJ1-4; 7 nucleotides agree with TRBD1. The sequencing sample was made of peripheral blood. The CDR3: CATRDRSTNEKLFF. CDR3 sequence (DNA): TGTGCCACAAGGGACAGATCAACTAATGAAAAACTGTTTTTT.